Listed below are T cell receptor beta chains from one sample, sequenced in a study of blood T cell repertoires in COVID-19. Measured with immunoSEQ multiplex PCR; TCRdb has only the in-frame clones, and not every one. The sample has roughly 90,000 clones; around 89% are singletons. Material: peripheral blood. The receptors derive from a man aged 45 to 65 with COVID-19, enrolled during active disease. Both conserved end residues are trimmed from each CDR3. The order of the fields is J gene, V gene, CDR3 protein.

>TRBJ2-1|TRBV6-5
ASWGGARNEQF
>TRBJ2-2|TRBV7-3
ASSWTGGNLNTGELF
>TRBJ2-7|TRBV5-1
ASSPDRGAQY
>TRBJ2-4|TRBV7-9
ASSPSWAEAAKNIQY
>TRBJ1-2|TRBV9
ASSGSWGGAGGYT
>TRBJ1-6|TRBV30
AWSVGDYNSPLH
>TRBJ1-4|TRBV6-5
ASKEGRAANEKLF
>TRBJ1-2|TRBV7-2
ASSLAGAGKGYT
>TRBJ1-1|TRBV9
ASSPLGPTEAF
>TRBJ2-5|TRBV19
ASSIVDSGRKETQY
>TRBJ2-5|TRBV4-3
ASSQGTSQETQY
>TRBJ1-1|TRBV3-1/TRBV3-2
ASSQDYGAGTEAF
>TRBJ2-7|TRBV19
ASSIDLSYHSYEQY
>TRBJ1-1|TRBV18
ASSPTENTEAF
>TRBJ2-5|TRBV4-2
ASSQDPSGGAETQY
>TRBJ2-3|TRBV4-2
ASSQDQRGGTDTQY
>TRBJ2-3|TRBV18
ASSPSQGGTDTQY
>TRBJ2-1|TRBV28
ASSFEVGEQF
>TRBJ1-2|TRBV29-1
SVENIYGYT
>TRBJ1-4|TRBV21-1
ASSKARAAAVFATNEKLF
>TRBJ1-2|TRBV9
ASSETANANYGYT
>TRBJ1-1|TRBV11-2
ASSLQQGETTEAF
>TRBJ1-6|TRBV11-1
ASSLGPNSSPLH
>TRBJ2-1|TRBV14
ASSQDRAGRPF
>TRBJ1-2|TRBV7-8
ASSLEQGSSGYT
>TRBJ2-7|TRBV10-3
AISDGGTYEQY
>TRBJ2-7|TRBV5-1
ASSLTGQGSDEQY
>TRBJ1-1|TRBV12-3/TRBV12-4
ASSSTEPEAF
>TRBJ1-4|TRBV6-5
ASSKTGDNEKLF
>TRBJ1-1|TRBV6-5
ASSQGGNTEAF
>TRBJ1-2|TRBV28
ASSFRTVLLGGYT
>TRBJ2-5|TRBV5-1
ASSPTSGGPETQY
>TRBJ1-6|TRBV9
ASSGSNSPLH
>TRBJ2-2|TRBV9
ASSLLGQNTGELF
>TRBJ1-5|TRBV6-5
ASSYDRMRPQH
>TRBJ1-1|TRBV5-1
ASSVDRVNTEAF
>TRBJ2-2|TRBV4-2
ASSQDLLAGTGELF
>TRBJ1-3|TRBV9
ASSVDGDTGNTIY
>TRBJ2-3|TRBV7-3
ASSRGRADTQY
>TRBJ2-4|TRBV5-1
ASSLDSVSLTKNIQY
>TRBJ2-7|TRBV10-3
AITPSGSGNEQY
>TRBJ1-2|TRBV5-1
ASSLAGGSNGYT
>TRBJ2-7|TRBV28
ASSPRTGQDEQY
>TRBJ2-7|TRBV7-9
ASSHKGGGIRSYDYEQY
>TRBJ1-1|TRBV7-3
ASSGGGNTEAF
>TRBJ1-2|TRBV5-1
ASSPTGLGYGYT
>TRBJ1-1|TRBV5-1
ASSPETGRGTEAF
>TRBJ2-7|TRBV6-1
ASSESTGGIAYEQY
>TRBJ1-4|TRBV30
AWSGQKGKLF
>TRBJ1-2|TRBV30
AWSVQGALAT
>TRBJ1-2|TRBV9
ASNADRGRGGYT
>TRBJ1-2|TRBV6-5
ASSYSGTFYGYT
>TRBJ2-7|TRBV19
ASSQPRGNEQY
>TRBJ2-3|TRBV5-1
ASSLGQSTDTQY
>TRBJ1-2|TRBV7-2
ASSQWTGTDYGYT
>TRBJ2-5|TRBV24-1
ATSDSAAGGGMETQY
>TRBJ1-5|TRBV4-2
ASSHEGARQPQH